The 6 T cell receptor beta chains reported below all come from one sample, sequenced in a study of T cells in Graves' hyperthyroidism and ophthalmopathy. Amplification of TCR beta CDR3 regions used RNA as the template. Carried out on the TCR CDR3, a first-round RT-PCR used the HTBI primer set. TCRdb re-called the multiplex PCR reads through MiXCR, storing one row per CDR3 protein. This sample carries nearly 600,000 distinct CDR3 sequences, approximately 13% of them seen once, and the ten largest clones take approximately 5.7%. The sample consisted of blood. Receptors were obtained from a woman in her 30s with Graves' hyperthyroidism that later progressed to Graves' ophthalmopathy.

This clonotype has ten or more counts. The gene calls are TRBV11-2 and TRBJ2-7; the D gene is possibly TRBD2 (5 bases). Germline assignment: CDR1 SGHAT and CDR2 FQNNGV. The CDR3 runs to 17 residues. V gave up 7 bases and J gave up 2 bases, with 24 bases separating them. DNA of the CDR3: TGTGCCAGCAACTGGCATCGGGGTGAGAGAAAGGCCTACGAGCAGTACTTC. This gives the protein CASNWHRGERKAYEQYF.

This clonotype was counted at least ten times. The chain joins TRBV19 to TRBJ2-1; TRBD2 aligns across 9 bases. The CDR3 is 16 amino acids. Looked up from germline, CDR1 is LNHDA and CDR2 is SQIVND (reference sequence). The V gene end was trimmed by 4 bases and the J gene end by 5 bases; junction bases not matched to a gene: 9. In DNA, the CDR3 is TGTGCCAGTAGTAAAGTCAGAGCGGGAGGTCACAATGAGCAGTTCTTC. It specifies CASSKVRAGGHNEQFF.

This clonotype was seen only a few times. The rearrangement joins TRBV12-3 or TRBV12-4 to TRBJ1-1; D possibly corresponds to TRBD1 (5 bases). This CDR3 comprises 14 residues. Trimming removed 0 bases from V and 4 bases from J, with 9 bases in between. CDR3 in DNA: TGTGCCAGCAGTTTAGCGCTAGGGGTCACTGAAGCTTTCTTT. Its translation is CASSLALGVTEAFF.

This clonotype was observed a handful of times. The gene calls are TRBV3-1 and TRBJ2-7, with D unclear. CDR1 and CDR2 (germline): LGHDT, YNNKEL (reference sequence). The V end lost 4 bases, the J end lost 5 bases, and 12 bases lay between the germline ends. CDR3 length: 13 amino acids. The CDR3 nucleotides are TGTGCCAGCAGCCCCGAAATAGCAAACGAGCAGTACTTC. It encodes CASSPEIANEQYF.

Many counts were recorded for this clonotype. V usage is TRBV30 and J usage is TRBJ1-2; 7 positions match TRBD1. Germline CDR1 and CDR2: GTSNPN and SVGIG (reference sequence). The junction had 9 bases not matched to a gene; V was cut back by 4 bases and J by 7 bases. The CDR3 contains 13 residues. CDR3 amino acids: CAWMGRSGGGYTF. The CDR3 nucleotides are TGTGCCTGGATGGGGAGGTCAGGGGGTGGCTACACCTTC.

There are a few counts of this clonotype. J is TRBJ2-7 and V is TRBV11-2; no clear D gene. The CDR3 covers 15 residues. The germline gives CDR1 SGHAT, CDR2 FQNNGV. Trimming pared 1 base from V and 5 bases from J, leaving 15 bases between. CDR3 in DNA: TGTGCCAGCAGCTTAGGACCGGACCGCCTCCACGAGCAGTACTTC. Encoded protein: CASSLGPDRLHEQYF.